A single sample is the source of the 4 T cell receptor beta chains below, sequenced in a study of T cell changes during pregnancy in multiple sclerosis. Using immunoSEQ multiplex PCR, the repertoire was profiled, and TCRdb retains in-frame clones only, with some absent. The sample contains approximately 51,000 clones, 94% of which appear only once. The sample was CD4+ T cells from peripheral blood mononuclear cells, taken in the second trimester of pregnancy. The receptor set was obtained from a female donor with multiple sclerosis, enrolled in a pregnancy study.

The V and J genes are TRBV5-4 and TRBJ2-1; TRBD2 aligns across 9 bases. CDR3 length equals 15 residues. Trimming at V came to 4 bases and at J to 1 base, leaving 3 bases not matched to a gene. Germline V lookup: CDR1 SGHNT, CDR2 YYREEE (reference sequence). CDR3 residues: CASSGGGASYNEQFF. Here the CDR3 DNA reads TGTGCCAGCAGCGGCGGGGGGGCTTCCTACAATGAGCAGTTCTTC.

V is TRBV7-2 and J is TRBJ2-7; D perhaps matches TRBD1 (5 bases). The CDR3 has 14 amino acids. V lost 0 bases and J lost 2, with 8 bases in between. Germline values: CDR1 SGHTA, CDR2 FQGNSA. In nucleotides, the CDR3 is TGTGCCAGCAGCTTAGCACAGGCAGCCTACGAGCAGTACTTC. Its protein is CASSLAQAAYEQYF.

A single count supports this clone. This chain links TRBV5-1 with TRBJ1-4; D perhaps matches TRBD1 (6 bases). V was pared by 4 bases and J by 4 bases, with 14 bases between. The CDR3 spans 15 residues. From germline, CDR1 is SGHRS and CDR2 YFSETQ. The CDR3 protein is CASSGLGQNNEKLFF. The CDR3 DNA is TGCGCCAGCAGCGGGCTGGGACAAAATAATGAAAAACTGTTTTTT.

V usage is TRBV5-4 and J usage is TRBJ2-7, with 8 nucleotides matching TRBD2. The CDR3 totals 12 residues. The trim removed 4 bases at V and 6 bases at J, leaving 3 bases unmatched. Germline assignment: CDR1 SGHNT and CDR2 YYREEE (reference sequence). As DNA, the CDR3 is TGTGCCAGCAGCCCCGCGGGGGGCGAGCAGTACTTC. It codes for CASSPAGGEQYF.